Each of the 29 T cell receptor beta chains below was sequenced from the same sample in a study of blood T cells in healthy people across ages. A J-beta primer mix and a sample-barcoded 5' primer were used in a second PCR of roughly 6 to 12 cycles. Using its own MiXCR run on the 5' RACE reads, TCRdb lists one record per CDR3 protein. The sample holds 1.5 million to 2 million distinct CDR3 sequences, roughly 49% seen once. The specimen sequenced was blood. The receptors shown here come from a woman between 40 and 50 years old in good health.

CDR3 nucleotides: TGTGCCAGCAGGGACAGTGCCGAGGGGGGGACCCAGTACTTC. Translating it yields CASRDSAEGGTQYF. This chain joins TRBV25-1 and TRBJ2-5; possibly TRBD1 or TRBD2 for D (6 bases each). Looked up from germline, CDR1 is MGHDK and CDR2 is SYGVNS. Trimming left V 6 bases short and J 7 bases short, with 18 bases between. The CDR3 runs to 14 residues.

The chain has TRBV7-6 and TRBJ1-5, with D hard to call. The CDR3 covers 16 residues. CDR1 SGHVS and CDR2 FNYEAQ come from the germline V gene. V lost 3 bases, J lost 0 bases, and 12 bases lay in between. The CDR3, as DNA: TGTGCCAGCAGCTTCTATCCTATCGGTAGCAATCAGCCCCAGCATTTT. As protein: CASSFYPIGSNQPQHF. Combining the CDR3 with reference TRBV7-6 and TRBJ1-5 gives the whole variable domain GAGVSQSPRYKVTKRGQDVALRCDPISGHVSLYWYRQALGQGPEFLTYFNYEAQQDKSGLPNDRFSAERPEGSISTLTIQRTEQRDSAMYRCASSFYPIGSNQPQHFGDGTRLSIL.

This clonotype occurred many times. The chain combines TRBV29-1 with TRBJ2-7, with TRBD1 as a possible D gene (5 bases). Germline V gene data show CDR1 as SQVTM and CDR2 as ANQGSEA. There are 11 residues in the CDR3. The CDR3 spells CSARETYEQYF. The CDR3 nucleotides read TGCAGTGCCAGGGAAACCTACGAGCAGTACTTC.

There are a few counts of this clonotype. This rearrangement joins TRBV2 to TRBJ1-1; 9 bases agree with TRBD1. V lost 8 bases to trimming and J lost 1 base; unmatched junction nucleotides: 5. Looked up from germline, CDR1 is SNHLY and CDR2 is FYNNEI. This CDR3 has 14 residues. In nucleotides, the CDR3 is TGTGCCAGCTCTTGGGACAGGGAGAACACTGAAGCTTTCTTT. Protein: CASSWDRENTEAFF.

A single count supports this clonotype. The V and J genes are TRBV11-2 and TRBJ2-3, with a possible D match to TRBD1 (5 bases). Looked up from germline, CDR1 is SGHAT and CDR2 is FQNNGV. The CDR3 contains 17 residues. V was trimmed by 0 bases and J by 3 bases, leaving 16 bases between them. CDR3 protein: CASSLDLQGGSTDTQYF. The CDR3 DNA reads as TGTGCCAGCAGCTTAGATCTTCAGGGCGGATCGACAGATACGCAGTATTTT.

The chain recombines TRBV11-3 with TRBJ2-6, with D maybe TRBD2 (5 bases). Germline CDR1 SGHNT, CDR2 YENEEA. This CDR3 has 17 amino acids. V was cut by 0 bases and J by 4 bases, with 13 bases left in between. The CDR3 loop is CASSLDRGATGANVLTF. DNA of the CDR3: TGTGCCAGCAGCTTAGATCGGGGAGCGACCGGGGCCAACGTCCTGACTTTC. The whole variable domain, filled in from reference TRBV11-3 and TRBJ2-6, reads EAGVVQSPRYKIIEKKQPVAFWCNPISGHNTLYWYLQNLGQGPELLIRYENEEAVDDSQLPKDRFSAERLKGVDSTLKIQPAELGDSAVYLCASSLDRGATGANVLTFGAGSRLTVL.

This chain joins TRBV7-2 and TRBJ1-2, with 10 bases aligning to TRBD1. J lost 2 bases, V lost 5 bases, and 8 bases had no gene match. Germline values: CDR1 SGHTA, CDR2 FQGNSA. This CDR3 comprises 16 residues. CDR3 region: CASSGRDRGLNYGYTF. CDR3 sequence (DNA): TGTGCCAGCAGCGGCCGGGACAGGGGATTGAACTATGGCTACACCTTC.

This clonotype was observed at least ten times. V usage is TRBV7-9 and J usage is TRBJ2-5; the D is unclear. The germline V and J ends were trimmed by 1 base and 5 bases, with 11 bases remaining between them. Germline CDR1 reads SEHNR; CDR2 reads FQNEAQ (reference sequence). The CDR3 runs 14 residues. This CDR3 is CASSLEIYGETQYF. DNA of the CDR3: TGTGCCAGCAGCTTAGAAATTTATGGGGAGACCCAGTACTTC.

This sequence joins TRBV7-2 and TRBJ2-3; 10 positions match TRBD2. Germline assignment: CDR1 SGHTA and CDR2 FQGNSA. The J segment lost 2 bases and the V segment lost 5 bases, leaving 7 bases of the junction unmatched. The CDR3 contains 16 residues. The CDR3 nucleotides read TGTGCCAGCAGCCCCATCCTAGCGGGGGACACAGATACGCAGTATTTT. Translated, it gives CASSPILAGDTDTQYF.

The chain is built from TRBV6-1 and TRBJ2-4, with TRBD1 identical over 10 bases. Trimming at V came to 9 bases and at J to 15 bases, leaving 14 bases not matched to a gene. The CDR3 spans 13 residues. Germline V CDR1 and CDR2: MNHNS, SASEGT. The CDR3 sequence is CASRPGQGIFPYF. Here the CDR3 DNA reads TGTGCCAGTAGACCGGGACAGGGGATTTTTCCGTACTTC.

This chain connects TRBV9 to TRBJ2-3, with D perhaps matching TRBD1 (6 bases). This CDR3 comprises 13 residues. V lost 6 bases and J 4 bases, leaving 12 bases between the germline ends. Germline V gene lookup returns CDR1 SGDLS and CDR2 YYNGEE. The CDR3 loop reads CASNRDTADTQYF. CDR3 DNA sequence: TGTGCCAGCAACCGGGACACAGCAGATACGCAGTATTTT.

This rearrangement joins TRBV6-2 or TRBV6-3 to TRBJ2-1, with 13 positions matching TRBD2. Germline assignment: CDR1 MNHEY and CDR2 SVGEGT. V was clipped by 2 bases and J by 7 bases; unmatched bases: 8. This CDR3 contains 17 residues. Here the CDR3 DNA reads TGTGCCAGCAGTTACCGACTAGCGGGGGGCCGAGGGAATGAGCAGTTCTTC. It yields the protein CASSYRLAGGRGNEQFF.

V is TRBV20-1 and J is TRBJ1-2; no clear D. The length of the CDR3 is 12 residues. Between the trimmed V and J ends, which lost 6 bases and 6 bases, there was a span of 14 bases. Germline V gene data show CDR1 as DFQATT and CDR2 as SNEGSKA (reference sequence). The CDR3 bases are TGCAGTGCCCAGAGACGGGCGGATGGCTACACCTTC. Amino acid sequence: CSAQRRADGYTF.

This clonotype showed up just a few times. The rearrangement uses TRBV5-1 and TRBJ2-1, with a tentative D call TRBD1 (6 bases). The V and J ends lost 4 bases and 0 bases respectively, with 14 bases between them. The CDR3 consists of 16 residues. Looked up from germline, CDR1 is SGHRS and CDR2 is YFSETQ. CDR3 DNA: TGCGCCAGCAGCGAATGGGACAAGAGCTCCTACAATGAGCAGTTCTTC. Translated, it gives CASSEWDKSSYNEQFF.

The chain carries TRBV29-1 and TRBJ2-2, with unresolved D. Trimming shortened V by 3 bases and J by 5 bases, and 16 bases separated the two germline ends. CDR1 and CDR2 (germline): SQVTM, ANQGSEA. This CDR3 is 15 amino acids long. The CDR3 reads CSVDQEEGYTGELFF. In nucleotides, the CDR3 is TGCAGCGTTGACCAAGAGGAAGGGTATACCGGGGAGCTGTTTTTT.

This clonotype occurred a few times. The chain uses TRBV11-1 and TRBJ1-1, with TRBD1 as a possible D gene (6 bases). This CDR3 contains 14 residues. V shed 3 bases and J shed 1 base, with 9 bases lying between them. Germline CDR1 and CDR2: SGHAT and FQDESV (reference sequence). The CDR3 DNA reads TGTGCCAGCAGCTTCGACAGGAGGAACACTGAAGCTTTCTTT. It specifies CASSFDRRNTEAFF.

The genes are TRBV7-2 and TRBJ2-3; 9 positions match TRBD2. CDR3 length: 18 amino acids. CDR1 is SGHTA and CDR2 is FQGNSA in the germline V gene. V was pared by 5 bases and J by 0 bases, with 12 bases of the junction left unmatched. The DNA for the CDR3 is TGTGCCAGCAGCCCCGTAAGCGGGGGGCCGCAAAGCACAGATACGCAGTATTTT. This encodes CASSPVSGGPQSTDTQYF.

The V gene is TRBV14, the J gene TRBJ1-4; D is undetermined. The CDR3 contains 15 residues. Trimming stripped 4 bases from V and 5 bases from J, with 14 bases between. From germline, CDR1 is SGHDN and CDR2 FVKESK. The CDR3, as DNA: TGTGCCAGCAGCCGCAACAGAGCTAAGAATGAAAAACTGTTTTTT. It encodes CASSRNRAKNEKLFF.

Ten or more counts support this clonotype. This chain uses TRBV29-1 with TRBJ2-7, with no clear D. Trimming removed 3 bases at V and 3 bases at J, with 6 bases between. The CDR3 is 11 amino acids. Looked up from germline, CDR1 is SQVTM and CDR2 is ANQGSEA. The CDR3 sequence is CSVEGLYEQYF. DNA for the CDR3: TGCAGCGTTGAGGGTCTCTACGAGCAGTACTTC.

The J gene is TRBJ2-7, the V gene TRBV3-1; 12 bases fit TRBD1. The CDR3 is made up of 15 amino acids. Germline V gene sequence: CDR1 LGHDT, CDR2 YNNKEL (reference sequence). V shed 3 bases, J shed 6 bases, and the junction held 6 bases outside the gene matches. CDR3 loop: CASSQGGTGGVEQYF. CDR3 nucleotides: TGTGCCAGCAGCCAGGGCGGGACAGGGGGCGTCGAGCAGTACTTC.

The chain combines TRBV7-9 with TRBJ2-5; 11 nucleotides align to TRBD2. The CDR3 is 13 amino acids. Germline V gene sequence: CDR1 SEHNR, CDR2 FQNEAQ (reference sequence). V trimming: 8 bases; J trimming: 11 bases; junction bases outside the gene matches: 10. CDR3 nucleotides: TGTGCCAGCGGAGCTAGCGGGGGGAGTGAGCAGTACTTC. Translated: CASGASGGSEQYF. Complete variable domain (other parts from reference TRBV7-9 and TRBJ2-5): DTGVSQNPRHKITKRGQNVTFRCDPISEHNRLYWYRQTLGQGPEFLTYFQNEAQLEKSRLLSDRFSAERPKGSFSTLEIQRTEQGDSAMYLCASGASGGSEQYFGPGTRLLVL.

This clonotype came up a few times. The V call is TRBV20-1, the J call TRBJ2-5, with 7 nucleotides matching TRBD2. This CDR3 comprises 13 residues. The trim removed 6 bases at V and 2 bases at J, leaving 6 bases unmatched. Germline V gives CDR1 DFQATT, CDR2 SNEGSKA (reference sequence). The CDR3 loop is CSASGLGQETQYF. The CDR3 bases are TGCAGTGCCAGCGGACTAGGGCAAGAGACCCAGTACTTC.

The chain links TRBV7-2 to TRBJ1-6; D is possibly TRBD1 (6 bases). The germline CDR1 and CDR2 sequences are SGHTA and FQGNSA. CDR3 size: 13 residues. V lost 6 bases, J lost 8 bases, and 11 bases lay in between. CDR3 amino acids: CASSQGRDSPLHF. CDR3 DNA: TGTGCCAGCAGTCAGGGGCGGGATTCACCCCTCCACTTT.

The gene calls are TRBV5-1 and TRBJ2-1; D may be TRBD1 (6 bases). The CDR3 is made up of 13 amino acids. V was pared by 3 bases and J by 9 bases, with 13 bases between. Germline loops: CDR1 SGHRS, CDR2 YFSETQ. The CDR3 sequence is CASSSQTGSEQFF. CDR3 sequence (DNA): TGCGCCAGCAGCTCCCAAACAGGGAGTGAGCAGTTCTTC. The full variable domain, rest sourced from reference TRBV5-1 and TRBJ2-1, is KAGVTQTPRYLIKTRGQQVTLSCSPISGHRSVSWYQQTPGQGLQFLFEYFSETQRNKGNFPGRFSGRQFSNSRSEMNVSTLELGDSALYLCASSSQTGSEQFFGPGTRLTVL.

This sequence joins TRBV29-1 and TRBJ2-1, with 8 bases identical to TRBD1. CDR3 length: 13 amino acids. The germline V gene has CDR1 SQVTM and CDR2 ANQGSEA. Unmatched junction bases numbered 9, after V lost 7 bases and J lost 7 bases. The DNA of the CDR3 is TGCAGCGCAGGGGGCGATGGGAGAAATGAGCAGTTCTTC. Its protein is CSAGGDGRNEQFF.

The chain couples TRBV10-3 to TRBJ2-3; 10 bases map to TRBD1. Losses at the gene ends were 2 bases for V and 6 bases for J; bases not matched to a gene: 14. CDR1 ENHRY and CDR2 SYGVKD come from the germline V gene. The CDR3 runs to 18 residues. The CDR3 here is CAISEPYTTGTGADTQYF. The CDR3 region has the DNA TGTGCCATCAGTGAGCCATACACGACCGGGACAGGGGCCGATACGCAGTATTTT.

V gene TRBV28 combines with J gene TRBJ2-3; the D call may be TRBD1 or TRBD2 (6 bases each). Trimming pared 5 bases from V and 3 bases from J, leaving 18 bases between. Germline values: CDR1 MDHEN, CDR2 SYDVKM. CDR3 length equals 16 residues. The CDR3 region has the DNA TGTGCCAGCAGTCCCGGACCCCGGGGGCGGACAGATACGCAGTATTTT. Protein product: CASSPGPRGRTDTQYF. The full variable domain, rest sourced from reference TRBV28 and TRBJ2-3, is DVKVTQSSRYLVKRTGEKVFLECVQDMDHENMFWYRQDPGLGLRLIYFSYDVKMKEKGDIPEGYSVSREKKERFSLILESASTNQTSMYLCASSPGPRGRTDTQYFGPGTRLTVL.

The chain joins TRBV20-1 to TRBJ2-1, with a weak D call TRBD2 (5 bases). Trimming left V 4 bases short and J 4 bases short, with 17 bases between. This CDR3 is 15 amino acids long. CDR1 is DFQATT and CDR2 is SNEGSKA in the germline V gene (reference sequence). The CDR3 nucleotides are TGCAGTGCTAAAGGAAACGAAGGGAGTTACAATGAGCAGTTCTTC. It is translated as CSAKGNEGSYNEQFF.

The chain couples TRBV6-2 or TRBV6-3 to TRBJ2-1; 8 nucleotides line up with TRBD2. J lost 13 bases, V lost 8 bases, and 10 bases had no gene match. The CDR3 runs to 12 residues. Germline V gene data show CDR1 as MNHEY and CDR2 as SVGEGT. The CDR3 is CASDRGGETQFF. The CDR3 nucleotides read TGTGCCAGCGATCGGGGGGGAGAGACCCAGTTCTTC.